A selection of T cell receptor beta chains follows, all from one sample in a study of tumor-infiltrating lymphocytes in primary liver carcinoma. A single record per CDR3 protein comes from TCRdb applying MiXCR to the multiplex PCR reads. The sample includes tens of thousands of distinct CDR3 sequences, more than 60% of them seen just once. The sample taken for sequencing was tumor-adjacent normal liver tissue. The receptors come from a woman aged 25 to 45 with primary liver carcinoma and hepatitis B virus infection. Each CDR3 is given with its conserved first and last residue. The D gene is left open where the match is weak. Expanded clones get a size class; other rows say once, few or many, or leave the size out.

size	V	D	J	CDR3	DNA
NA	TRBV4-3	NA	TRBJ2-4	CASTSGTLNIQYF	TGCGCCAGCACCTCAGGGACTCTGAACATTCAGTACTTC
NA	TRBV6-1	NA	TRBJ2-7	CTSSNSHSGSEQYF	TGTACCAGCAGTAATTCACATTCTGGATCCGAGCAGTACTTC
NA	TRBV7-9	NA	TRBJ2-6	CATRASAANVLTF	TGTGCCACGAGGGCTTCTGCGGCCAACGTCCTGACTTTC
NA	TRBV4-1	NA	TRBJ2-4	CASSPVMNKDTSKRYF	TGCGCCAGCAGCCCAGTGATGAATAAGGACACGAGCAAGCGGTACTTC
many	TRBV6-2/TRBV6-3	TRBD2	TRBJ2-2	CASSYTGREVGELFF	TGTGCCAGCAGTTACACAGGGCGGGAGGTCGGGGAGCTGTTTTTT
NA	TRBV7-9	NA	TRBJ2-7	CVSSTGGLSYEQYF	TGTGTCAGCAGCACAGGAGGCCTCTCCTACGAGCAGTACTTC
NA	TRBV5-4	NA	TRBJ1-2	CASSLKRYGYTF	TGTGCCAGCAGCCTGAAACGATATGGCTACACCTTC
NA	TRBV11-2	NA	TRBJ2-1	CANREGGTTSCNEHFF	TGTGCCAACAGGGAGGGAGGGACAACCTCCTGCAATGAGCATTTCTTC
NA	TRBV11-2	NA	TRBJ2-3	CVSSPRETSSTDTRYF	TGTGTCAGCAGCCCGAGGGAGACGTCGAGCACAGATACACGGTATTTT
NA	TRBV6-5	NA	TRBJ2-1	CASSYGPRDDQNEQFF	TGTGCCAGCAGCTACGGACCGCGGGATGACCAAAATGAGCAGTTCTTC
once	TRBV10-3	TRBD1	TRBJ1-2	CAIRKSRGDYGYTF	TGTGCCATCAGGAAGAGCAGGGGGGACTATGGCTACACCTTC
NA	TRBV11-2	NA	TRBJ2-1	CTSSRTSGRTNEQFF	TGTACCAGCAGCCGTACTAGTGGGAGGACCAATGAGCAGTTCTTC
NA	TRBV11-1	NA	TRBJ2-7	CGSSFMGYEQYF	TGTGGCAGCAGCTTCATGGGCTATGAGCAGTACTTC
NA	TRBV11-3	NA	TRBJ2-5	CASSTGDSSQDVQETQYF	TGTGCCAGCAGCACGGGGGATTCCAGCCAGGATGTGCAAGAGACCCAGTACTTC
NA	TRBV13	NA	TRBJ2-3	CASSLVASRTDTQYF	TGTGCCAGCAGCTTAGTTGCTAGTCGGACAGATACGCAGTATTTT
NA	TRBV7-2	TRBD2	TRBJ2-1	CASSLMAGAGNEQFF	TGTGCCAGCAGCTTAATGGCGGGAGCGGGAAATGAGCAGTTCTTC
NA	TRBV11-3	TRBD2	TRBJ2-2	CVSSLRRTSGRAGKGGELFF	TGTGTCAGCAGCTTACGTCGGACTAGCGGGAGGGCCGGAAAAGGCGGGGAGCTGTTTTTT
NA	TRBV6-2/TRBV6-3	NA	TRBJ2-1	CASLGLDWINEQFF	TGTGCCAGCCTGGGCTTGGACTGGATCAATGAGCAATTCTTC
NA	TRBV5-6	NA	TRBJ2-2	CASNLALRVTGELLF	TGCGCCAGCAACTTGGCACTCAGAGTCACCGGGGAGCTGCTTTTT
NA	TRBV11-2	NA	TRBJ2-4	CVSSPGLGCIQYF	TGTGTCAGCAGTCCCGGACTGGGGTGCATTCAGTACTTC
NA	TRBV29-1	NA	TRBJ1-1	CSGTGHLNNEAFF	TGCAGCGGGACGGGTCACTTGAACAATGAAGCTTTCTTT
NA	TRBV2	TRBD2	TRBJ2-1	CASSATGLAGGDEQLF	TGTGCCAGCAGTGCTACGGGACTAGCGGGAGGCGATGAGCAGCTCTTC
NA	TRBV6-2/TRBV6-3	NA	TRBJ2-5	CASSYPREQTQNF	TGTGCCAGCAGTTACCCTCGGGAACAGACCCAGAACTTC
once	TRBV6-2/TRBV6-3	TRBD1	TRBJ1-1	CASSYTNRGIEAFF	TGTGCTAGCAGTTACACGAACAGGGGAATTGAAGCTTTCTTT
NA	TRBV6-2/TRBV6-3	NA	TRBJ2-5	CGTSYSVASGETQYF	TGTGGCACCAGTTACTCAGTAGCGTCGGGAGAGACCCAGTACTTC
NA	TRBV11-2	TRBD2	TRBJ2-3	CESSHRGSGSLTDTRYF	TGTGAGAGCAGCCATCGAGGGAGCGGGAGCCTCACAGATACGCGGTATTTT
NA	TRBV6-2/TRBV6-3	NA	TRBJ2-2	CANSRGDCSTGELFF	TGTGCCAACAGTCGGGGCGATTGTAGCACCGGGGAGCTGTTTTTT
many	TRBV10-2	TRBD2	TRBJ2-3	CASSRPPGLAGDGADTQYF	TGCGCCAGCAGTCGCCCGCCAGGGCTTGCGGGAGACGGGGCAGATACGCAGTATTTT
once	TRBV20-1	NA	TRBJ2-7	CSAPRDFVTEQYF	TGCAGTGCTCCCCGGGACTTCGTGACCGAGCAGTACTTC
NA	TRBV4-2	NA	TRBJ2-1	CASSQDSGSVSIDEQFF	TGTGCCAGTAGCCAAGATTCGGGTAGCGTGAGTATCGATGAGCAGTTCTTC
NA	TRBV11-2	TRBD2	TRBJ2-1	CASSWTSGAEQFF	TGTGCCAGCAGCTGGACTAGCGGGGCAGAGCAGTTCTTC
NA	TRBV6-5	TRBD2	TRBJ2-7	CASRDSGSYPSYGQYF	TGTGCCAGCCGTGATAGCGGGAGTTACCCCTCCTACGGGCAGTACTTC
many	TRBV5-4	NA	TRBJ1-4	CASSANRGLNEKLFF	TGTGCCAGCAGCGCCAACCGGGGCCTTAATGAAAAACTGTTTTTT
NA	TRBV7-9	TRBD2	TRBJ2-5	CASRGLVWEETQYF	TGTGCCAGCAGGGGACTAGTCTGGGAGGAGACCCAGTACTTC
once	TRBV12-3/TRBV12-4	TRBD2	TRBJ2-2	CTSSLTGTTNTGELFF	TGTACCAGCAGTCTCACCGGGACTACTAACACCGGGGAGCTGTTTTTT
NA	TRBV6-1	NA	TRBJ2-2	CASSPGTDTGELSF	TGTGCCAGCAGCCCGGGTACTGACACCGGGGAGCTGTCTTTT
NA	TRBV6-1	TRBD1	TRBJ2-7	CASSLTGGWIYEQYF	TGTGCCAGCAGCCTAACAGGGGGGTGGATCTACGAGCAGTACTTC
NA	TRBV11-2	TRBD2	TRBJ2-1	CASSLGEGLNEQFF	TGTGCCAGCAGCTTAGGGGAGGGGCTCAATGAGCAGTTCTTC
NA	TRBV12-3/TRBV12-4	TRBD2	TRBJ2-2	CASSPGLGAGDLFF	TGTGCCAGCAGTCCGGGACTAGGGGCCGGGGACCTATTTTTT
NA	TRBV11-2	TRBD2	TRBJ2-1	CASSLGFLADYNEQFF	TGTGCCAGCAGCTTAGGTTTTCTAGCGGACTACAATGAGCAGTTCTTC
once	TRBV11-3	NA	TRBJ2-7	CASSGGIGTVVYERYF	TGTGCCAGCAGCGGGGGGATAGGCACAGTCGTCTACGAGCGGTACTTC
NA	TRBV6-2/TRBV6-3	NA	TRBJ2-3	CVSSYSPREVVADTQYF	TGTGTCAGCAGTTACTCGCCGCGCGAGGTCGTTGCAGATACGCAGTATTTT
NA	TRBV30	TRBD1	TRBJ1-1	CVWSVSGQVNAEAFF	TGTGTCTGGAGTGTCTCGGGACAGGTAAACGCTGAAGCTTTCTTT
NA	TRBV6-1	NA	TRBJ1-2	CASGEGRYGCTF	TGTGCCAGCGGTGAAGGCCGATATGGCTGCACCTTC
NA	TRBV6-2/TRBV6-3	NA	TRBJ1-5	CASSYRDSQPQHF	TGTGCCAGCAGTTACCGTGATAGTCAGCCCCAGCATTTT
many	TRBV7-8	TRBD2	TRBJ2-3	CASSLRLIGRATDTQYF	TGTGCCAGCAGCTTACGTCTCATCGGGAGGGCCACAGATACGCAGTATTTT
medium-sized	TRBV4-2	TRBD2	TRBJ2-5	CASSQEGIAGAATQYF	TGTGCCAGCAGCCAAGAGGGAATAGCGGGAGCGGCGACCCAGTACTTC
medium-sized	TRBV29-1	TRBD2	TRBJ2-1	CSAAGLAGYNEQFF	TGCAGCGCCGCCGGGCTAGCGGGCTACAATGAGCAGTTCTTC
NA	TRBV6-6	TRBD2	TRBJ2-3	CANLASGSADTQYF	TGTGCCAATCTAGCTAGCGGGAGCGCAGATACGCAGTATTTT